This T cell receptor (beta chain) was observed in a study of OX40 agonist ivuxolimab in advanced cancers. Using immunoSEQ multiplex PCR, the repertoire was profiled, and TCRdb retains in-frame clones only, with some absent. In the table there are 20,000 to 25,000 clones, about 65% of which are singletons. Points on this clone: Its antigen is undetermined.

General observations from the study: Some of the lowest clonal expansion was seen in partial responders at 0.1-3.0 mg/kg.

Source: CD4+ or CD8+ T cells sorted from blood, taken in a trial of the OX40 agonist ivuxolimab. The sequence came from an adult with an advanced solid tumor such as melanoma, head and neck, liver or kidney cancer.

CDR3 protein: CASSLGRENSPLHF. The CDR3 nucleotides are TGTGCCAGCAGCTTAGGCCGTGAGAATTCACCCCTCCACTTT. This rearrangement joins TRBV13 to TRBJ1-6; D is undetermined. Trimming cost V 0 bases and J 7 bases, with 7 bases left between them. CDR1 PRHDT and CDR2 FYEKMQ come from the germline V gene (reference sequence). The CDR3 covers 14 residues.